This T cell receptor beta chain emerged from a study of blood T cell repertoires in COVID-19. CDR3 length: 15 amino acids. Germline CDR1 reads MNHEY; CDR2 reads SMNVEV (reference sequence). J lost 0 bases, V lost 3 bases, and 5 bases had no gene match. In the authors' methods: From reference gene primer amplification, estimates of nucleated cell counts were derived. Sequenced by immunoSEQ multiplex PCR; TCRdb stores in-frame clones only, minus some. The DNA was the basis for D and trimming; V, J and clone size are from that table. This sample has around 300,000 clones; 89% occur once, and the top ten carry 0.94%.

V usage is TRBV27 and J usage is TRBJ2-7; 7 bases align to TRBD2. Sequenced sample: peripheral blood. The origin of this receptor is a woman aged 40 to 49 who had recovered from COVID-19. The DNA for the CDR3 is TGTGCCAGCAGTTTTGGGGGGGAACCCTCCTACGAGCAGTACTTC. Its protein is CASSFGGEPSYEQYF.